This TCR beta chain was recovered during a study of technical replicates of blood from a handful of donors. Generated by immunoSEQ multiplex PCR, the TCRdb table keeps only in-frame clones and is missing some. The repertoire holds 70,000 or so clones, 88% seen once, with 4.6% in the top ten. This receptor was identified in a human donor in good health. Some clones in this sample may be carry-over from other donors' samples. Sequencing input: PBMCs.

CDR3 in amino acids: CASSPGTQNQPQHF. In nucleotides, the CDR3 is TGCGCCAGCAGCCCCGGGACACAGAATCAGCCCCAGCATTTT. The genes are TRBV4-1 and TRBJ1-5; the D gene is possibly TRBD1 (6 bases). The CDR3 has 14 residues. V lost 4 bases, J lost 4 bases, and 11 bases lay in between. Germline loops: CDR1 MGHRA, CDR2 YSYEKL.